This T cell receptor (beta chain) was sequenced in a study of blood T cell repertoires in COVID-19. Study at large: Some COVID-19 samples were acute and others convalescent; all came from the United States, Italy and Spain.

Under the authors' procedure: By means of reference gene primer amplification, nucleated cell counts were estimated. Here immunoSEQ multiplex PCR was the method, and the copy in TCRdb shows in-frame clones only, minus some. The V and J calls and the clone size are those of that table, but D and trimming were determined from the DNA. The sample holds hundreds of thousands of clones, about 87% seen once. In terms of age and location, participants ranged from roughly 18 to 95 years and lived in about two dozen US areas. Participant-given clinical history determined each cohort assignment. This clone was detected once. The CDR3 is made up of 13 amino acids. Trimming shortened V by 5 bases and J by 2 bases, and 10 bases separated the two germline ends. From germline, CDR1 is SGHVS and CDR2 FQNEAQ.

V is TRBV7-8 and J is TRBJ2-7, with D possibly being TRBD1 (6 bases). The sample was PBMCs or T cells enriched from blood (not recorded which). This receptor was identified in a woman aged 45-65 years who had recovered from COVID-19. The CDR3 sequence: CASSQTGAYEQYF. The CDR3 DNA reads as TGTGCCAGCAGCCAGACAGGAGCCTACGAGCAGTACTTC. Full variable domain (outside the CDR3, taken from reference TRBV7-8 and TRBJ2-7): GAGVSQSPRYKVAKRGQDVALRCDPISGHVSLFWYQQALGQGPEFLTYFQNEAQLDKSGLPSDRFFAERPEGSVSTLKIQRTQQEDSAVYLCASSQTGAYEQYFGPGTRLTVT.